These 9 T cell receptor beta chains originate from one sample sequenced in a study of T-cell reconstitution after alpha-beta-depleted transplantation in children. TCRbeta library preparation incorporated unique molecular identifiers. Each CDR3 protein is one row after TCRdb ran MiXCR on the PCR reads. The profile shows hundreds of thousands of distinct CDR3 sequences, roughly 23% of them singletons. Material: PBMCs, mostly from graft donor cells, obtained 360 days after TCRalphabeta/CD19-depleted stem cell transplant. These receptors were collected from a boy less than two years old who had a stem cell transplant for acute myeloid leukemia, so the T cells may come from the graft donor.

The V call is TRBV5-1, the J call TRBJ2-2, with D hard to call. The CDR3 length is 13 residues. Germline values: CDR1 SGHRS, CDR2 YFSETQ. V lost 3 bases and J 6 bases, leaving 9 bases between the germline ends. The chain's CDR3 is CASSSQSPGELFF. DNA of the CDR3: TGCGCCAGCAGCTCACAGTCTCCCGGGGAGCTGTTTTTT.

The chain joins TRBV12-3 or TRBV12-4 to TRBJ1-2; unclear D gene. V was shortened by 5 bases and J by 6 bases, with 10 bases between the two germline ends. The CDR3 is 12 amino acids. In DNA form, the CDR3 reads TGTGCCAGCAGTCTAGGGTCCGATGGCTACACCTTC. The encoded protein is CASSLGSDGYTF.

This clonotype showed up many times. The chain links TRBV7-2 to TRBJ1-1, with D hard to call. Trimming took 0 bases from V and 5 from J, leaving 10 bases between them. From germline, CDR1 is SGHTA and CDR2 FQGNSA. The CDR3 consists of 14 residues. CDR3 sequence (DNA): TGTGCCAGCAGCTTAGCGCTGAAAGGGACTGAAGCTTTCTTT. Protein sequence: CASSLALKGTEAFF.

V usage is TRBV27 and J usage is TRBJ2-1; weak D call: TRBD2 (7 bases). Trimming removed 6 bases from V and 4 bases from J, with 19 bases in between. The CDR3 contains 16 residues. Germline V lookup: CDR1 MNHEY, CDR2 SMNVEV (reference sequence). Here the CDR3 DNA reads TGTGCCAGCAGGGCGGTGGGGGGGGGGCGTTACAATGAGCAGTTCTTC. Amino acids: CASRAVGGGRYNEQFF.

This clonotype showed up many times. The chain links TRBV29-1 to TRBJ2-1; D is undetermined. Trimming removed 4 bases from V and 2 bases from J, with 15 bases in between. The CDR3 has 15 amino acids. Per germline, CDR1 SQVTM and CDR2 ANQGSEA. The CDR3 DNA follows: TGCAGCGTTGGCCCTCGACTCCAAGCCTACAATGAGCAGTTCTTC. It codes for CSVGPRLQAYNEQFF.

There are a few counts of this clonotype. V gene TRBV28 combines with J gene TRBJ1-1; D is possibly TRBD1 (5 bases). Per germline, CDR1 MDHEN and CDR2 SYDVKM. The CDR3 is 14 amino acids. V lost 7 bases to trimming and J lost 5 bases, with 17 bases between them. The CDR3 DNA reads TGTGCCAGCACCGTCGCAGGGCGGAGGACTGAAGCTTTCTTT. The encoded protein is CASTVAGRRTEAFF.

The genes are TRBV7-3 and TRBJ2-3; 8 bases fit TRBD1. J gave up 5 bases and V 4 bases, and 11 bases lay outside the gene matches. Germline V gene lookup returns CDR1 SGHTA and CDR2 FQGTGA. This CDR3 region has 16 residues. CDR3 loop: CASSSDPTGDLDTQYF. As DNA, the CDR3 is TGTGCCAGCAGCTCCGACCCGACAGGGGACCTAGATACGCAGTATTTT.

V usage is TRBV9 and J usage is TRBJ2-2; 11 bases agree with TRBD2. V shed 1 base and J 3 bases; nucleotides not matched to a gene: 5. In germline, CDR1 is SGDLS, CDR2 YYNGEE. The CDR3 runs 17 residues. CDR3 protein: CASSVHSGGVDTGELFF. In DNA, the CDR3 is TGTGCCAGCAGCGTACATAGCGGGGGGGTCGACACCGGGGAGCTGTTTTTT.

This clonotype has just a few counts. The rearrangement uses TRBV20-1 and TRBJ1-4; tentative D call: TRBD1 (6 bases). The CDR3 sequence is 15 residues long. V lost 6 bases to trimming and J lost 3 bases, with 17 bases between them. Germline V lookup: CDR1 DFQATT, CDR2 SNEGSKA (reference sequence). DNA for the CDR3: TGCAGTGCCACAAACAGGGTCGGGGCTAATGAAAAACTGTTTTTT. Translating it yields CSATNRVGANEKLFF.